The rows below give T cell receptor beta chains drawn from one sample of a study of OX40 agonist ivuxolimab in advanced cancers. This table comes from immunoSEQ multiplex PCR, and its TCRdb copy is limited to in-frame clones, with some not included. In the table there are some 37,000 clones, approximately 90% of which are singletons. The material sequenced was CD4+ or CD8+ T cells sorted from blood, taken in a trial of the OX40 agonist ivuxolimab. The receptors originated from an adult with an advanced solid tumor such as melanoma, head and neck, liver or kidney cancer. Both conserved end residues are part of each CDR3. The order of the fields is D gene, clone size, J gene, V gene, CDR3 DNA, CDR3 protein. The D gene is left open where the match is weak. The size of a clone is reported for some rows only, either as once, few or many, or as a class for expanded clones.

>.|.|TRBJ2-5|TRBV28
TGTGCCAGCAGTTTAGGAGGAGAAAGAGAAGAGACCCAGTACTTC
CASSLGGEREETQYF
>.|once|TRBJ1-6|TRBV30
TGTGCCTGGAGTGTACTCTTACGTCATAATTCACCCCTCCACTTT
CAWSVLLRHNSPLHF
>.|.|TRBJ2-3|TRBV11-1
TGTGCCAGCAGCTCGAGACCACTAGGGACATATGGGGATACGCAGTATTTT
CASSSRPLGTYGDTQYF
>TRBD1|.|TRBJ1-4|TRBV5-1
TGCGCCAGCAGCGTACCCGGGACAGGAGAAAAACTGTTTTTT
CASSVPGTGEKLFF
>TRBD2|.|TRBJ2-3|TRBV5-1
TGCGCCAGCAGCCCCCGGACTAGCGGGAGCCCCCCAGATACGCAGTATTTT
CASSPRTSGSPPDTQYF
>TRBD1|.|TRBJ1-2|TRBV7-8
TGTGCCAGCAGCCCGGACAGGGGGAGCTATGGCTACACCTTC
CASSPDRGSYGYTF
>.|.|TRBJ1-1|TRBV18
TGTGCCAGCTCACCACTTTCCTCCGGGACACACACTGAAGCTTTCTTT
CASSPLSSGTHTEAFF
>TRBD2|.|TRBJ2-1|TRBV7-9
TGTGCCAGCAGTCCCGGGACTACCTACAATGAGCAGTTCTTC
CASSPGTTYNEQFF
>TRBD1|.|TRBJ2-3|TRBV9
TGTGCCAGCAGCCCGTGGCCCGGGACAGGGGGCTTCGCGCAGTATTTT
CASSPWPGTGGFAQYF
>.|.|TRBJ2-3|TRBV11-2
TGTGCCAGCAGCTTCTTTACTCCTTTCGGGGGTCCCACAGATACGCAGTATTTT
CASSFFTPFGGPTDTQYF
>TRBD2|.|TRBJ2-7|TRBV5-4
TGTGCCAGCAGCCTGACGTATAGCGGGAGAGCGCGCTCCTACGAGCAGTACTTC
CASSLTYSGRARSYEQYF
>.|once|TRBJ1-2|TRBV28
TGTGCCAGCCTCCGGGACCCCACCGGCCTTAGCTATGGCTACACCTTC
CASLRDPTGLSYGYTF
>.|.|TRBJ1-6|TRBV6-1
TGTGCCAGCAGTGAAATCCCGGCAATGAGTTCACCCCTCCACTTT
CASSEIPAMSSPLHF
>.|.|TRBJ2-6|TRBV21-1
TGTGCCAGCAGCAATGGGGCTAGCGGGAGAGCTGGGGCCAACGTCCTGACTTTC
CASSNGASGRAGANVLTF
>.|.|TRBJ1-1|TRBV18
TGTGCCAGCTCACCACAGTCGGAGACTGAAGCTTTCTTT
CASSPQSETEAFF
>TRBD2|.|TRBJ2-1|TRBV7-9
TGTGCCAGCAGCCCACGGGGGGGCGGGACGCAATACAATGAGCAGTTCTTC
CASSPRGGGTQYNEQFF
>.|.|TRBJ2-2|TRBV9
TGTGCCAGCAGCGTAGCGACAGGCAGTCCCGGGGAGCTGTTTTTT
CASSVATGSPGELFF